This TCR beta chain was found in a study of shared clonotypes between healthy human individuals. Study as a whole: CD8 memory received one plate per donor, CD8 naive two, CD4 memory three and CD4 naive three. Regarding the study as a whole: It was observed that roughly 5.1% of naive CD4 clonotypes were shared across a handful of donors.

Libraries were prepared by immunoSEQ multiplex PCR; TCRdb keeps only in-frame clonotypes and omits some of them. The sample consists of 2 million to 3 million clones, roughly 93% of them appearing once. Turning to this clone: The target antigen is unknown.

The donors were all Caucasian adults (living in Nashville, Tennessee). This CDR3 spans 13 amino acids. V shed 0 bases and J shed 5 bases, with 7 bases lying between them. The germline gives CDR1 LGHNA, CDR2 YSLEER. The sample consisted of naive CD4+ T cells from PBMCs. Subset in this sample: CD45RA+ positively selected. The clonotype was recovered from a man aged 18 to 30 in good health. Some clones in this sample may be carry-over from other donors' samples. The chain combines TRBV4-3 with TRBJ2-5; D remains unclear. CDR3 region: CASSQDRWETQYF. CDR3 coding DNA: TGCGCCAGCAGCCAAGATCGTTGGGAGACCCAGTACTTC.